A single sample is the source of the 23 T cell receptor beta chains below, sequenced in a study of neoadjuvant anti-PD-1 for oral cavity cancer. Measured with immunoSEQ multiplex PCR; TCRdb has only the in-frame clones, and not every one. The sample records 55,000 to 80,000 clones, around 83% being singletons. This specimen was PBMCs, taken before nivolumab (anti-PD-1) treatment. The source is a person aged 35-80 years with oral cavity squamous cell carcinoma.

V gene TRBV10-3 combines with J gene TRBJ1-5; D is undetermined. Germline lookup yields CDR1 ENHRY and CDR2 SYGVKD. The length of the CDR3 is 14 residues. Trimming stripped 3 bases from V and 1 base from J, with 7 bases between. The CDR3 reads CAISESGSNQPQHF. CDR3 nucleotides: TGTGCCATCAGTGAATCTGGCAGCAATCAGCCCCAGCATTTT.

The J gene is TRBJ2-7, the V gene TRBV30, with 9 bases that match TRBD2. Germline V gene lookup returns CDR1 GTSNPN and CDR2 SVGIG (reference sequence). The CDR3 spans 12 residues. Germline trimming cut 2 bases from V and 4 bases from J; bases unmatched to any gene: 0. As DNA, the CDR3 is TGTGCCTGGAGTAGCGGGGGGTACGAGCAGTACTTC. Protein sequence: CAWSSGGYEQYF. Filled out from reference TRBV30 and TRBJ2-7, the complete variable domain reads SQTIHQWPATLVQPVGSPLSLECTVEGTSNPNLYWYRQAAGRGLQLLFYSVGIGQISSEVPQNLSASRPQDRQFILSSKKLLLSDSGFYLCAWSSGGYEQYFGPGTRLTVT.

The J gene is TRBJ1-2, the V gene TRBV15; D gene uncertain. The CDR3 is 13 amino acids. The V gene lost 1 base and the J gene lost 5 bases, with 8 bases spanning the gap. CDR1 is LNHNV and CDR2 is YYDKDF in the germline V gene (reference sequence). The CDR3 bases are TGTGCCACCAGCAGAGGGCAGAAGTATGGCTACACCTTC. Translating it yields CATSRGQKYGYTF. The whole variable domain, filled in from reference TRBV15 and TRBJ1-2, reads DAMVIQNPRYQVTQFGKPVTLSCSQTLNHNVMYWYQQKSSQAPKLLFHYYDKDFNNEADTPDNFQSRRPNTSFCFLDIRSPGLGDTAMYLCATSRGQKYGYTFGSGTRLTVV.

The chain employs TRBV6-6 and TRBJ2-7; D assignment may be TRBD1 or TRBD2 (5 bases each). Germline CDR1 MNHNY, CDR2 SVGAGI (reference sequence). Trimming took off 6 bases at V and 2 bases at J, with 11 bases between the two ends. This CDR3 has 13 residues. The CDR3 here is CASSGTGTYEQYF. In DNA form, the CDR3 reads TGTGCCAGCAGCGGGACCGGGACCTACGAGCAGTACTTC.

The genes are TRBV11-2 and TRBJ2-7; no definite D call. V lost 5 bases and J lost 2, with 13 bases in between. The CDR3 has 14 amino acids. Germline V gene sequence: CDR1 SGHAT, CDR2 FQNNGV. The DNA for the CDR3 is TGTGCCAGCAGCCCCACCCCTAATACCTACGAGCAGTACTTC. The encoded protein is CASSPTPNTYEQYF.

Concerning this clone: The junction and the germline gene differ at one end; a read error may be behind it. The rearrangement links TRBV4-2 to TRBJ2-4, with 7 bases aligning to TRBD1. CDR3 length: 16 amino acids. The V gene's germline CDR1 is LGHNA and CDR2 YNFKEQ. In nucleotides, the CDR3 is TGTGCCAGCAGCCCACATCAGTCCCAGGGGGAAAATATTCAGTACTTC. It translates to CASSPHQSQGENIQYF.

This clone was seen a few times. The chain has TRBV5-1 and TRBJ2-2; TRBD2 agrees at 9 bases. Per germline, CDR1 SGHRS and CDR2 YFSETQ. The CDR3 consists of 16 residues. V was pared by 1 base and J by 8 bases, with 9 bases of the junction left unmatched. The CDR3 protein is CASSLPIAGASGELFF. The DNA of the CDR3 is TGCGCCAGCAGCTTGCCTATAGCGGGAGCATCGGGGGAGCTGTTTTTT.

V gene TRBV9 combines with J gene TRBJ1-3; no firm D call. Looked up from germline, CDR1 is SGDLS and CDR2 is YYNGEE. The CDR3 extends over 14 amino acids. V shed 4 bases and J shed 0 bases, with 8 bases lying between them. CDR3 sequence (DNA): TGTGCCAGCAGCACAGTGGACTCTGGAAACACCATATATTTT. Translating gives CASSTVDSGNTIYF. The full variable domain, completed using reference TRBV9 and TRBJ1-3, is DSGVTQTPKHLITATGQRVTLRCSPRSGDLSVYWYQQSLDQGLQFLIQYYNGEERAKGNILERFSAQQFPDLHSELNLSSLELGDSALYFCASSTVDSGNTIYFGEGSWLTVV.

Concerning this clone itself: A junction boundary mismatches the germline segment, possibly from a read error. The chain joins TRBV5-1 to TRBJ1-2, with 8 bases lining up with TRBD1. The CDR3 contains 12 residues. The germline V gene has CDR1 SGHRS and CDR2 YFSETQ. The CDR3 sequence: CASTGGLGGYTF. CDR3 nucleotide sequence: TGTGCCAGCACAGGGGGGCTGGGTGGCTACACCTTC.

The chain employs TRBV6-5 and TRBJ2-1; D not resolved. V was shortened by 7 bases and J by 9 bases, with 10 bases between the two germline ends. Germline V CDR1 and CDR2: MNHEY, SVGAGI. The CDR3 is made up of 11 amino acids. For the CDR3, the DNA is TGTGCCAGCAACACCGTTGGTGAGCAGTTCTTC. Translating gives CASNTVGEQFF.

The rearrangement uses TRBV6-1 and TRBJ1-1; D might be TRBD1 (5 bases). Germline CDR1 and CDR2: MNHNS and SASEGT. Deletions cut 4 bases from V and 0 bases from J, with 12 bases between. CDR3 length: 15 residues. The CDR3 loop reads CASSGRVRMNTEAFF. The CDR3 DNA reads TGTGCCAGCAGTGGCAGGGTCCGGATGAACACTGAAGCTTTCTTT.

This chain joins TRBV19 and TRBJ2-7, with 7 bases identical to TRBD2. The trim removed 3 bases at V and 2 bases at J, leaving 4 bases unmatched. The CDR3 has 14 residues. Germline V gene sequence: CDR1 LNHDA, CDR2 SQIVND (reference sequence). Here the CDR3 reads CASSMAGVAYEQYF. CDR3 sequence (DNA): TGTGCCAGTAGTATGGCGGGGGTTGCCTACGAGCAGTACTTC.

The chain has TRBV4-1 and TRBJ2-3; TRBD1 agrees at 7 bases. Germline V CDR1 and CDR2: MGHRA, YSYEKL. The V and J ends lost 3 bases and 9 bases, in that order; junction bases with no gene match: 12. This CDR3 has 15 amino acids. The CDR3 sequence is CASSHPGQAFGTQYF. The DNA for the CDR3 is TGCGCCAGCAGCCATCCCGGACAGGCCTTTGGAACGCAGTATTTT.

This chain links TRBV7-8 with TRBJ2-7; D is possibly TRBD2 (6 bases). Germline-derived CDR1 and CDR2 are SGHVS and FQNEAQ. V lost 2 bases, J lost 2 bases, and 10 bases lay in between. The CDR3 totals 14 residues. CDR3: CASSLRRTTYEQYF. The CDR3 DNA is TGTGCCAGCAGCTTACGACGGACTACCTACGAGCAGTACTTC.

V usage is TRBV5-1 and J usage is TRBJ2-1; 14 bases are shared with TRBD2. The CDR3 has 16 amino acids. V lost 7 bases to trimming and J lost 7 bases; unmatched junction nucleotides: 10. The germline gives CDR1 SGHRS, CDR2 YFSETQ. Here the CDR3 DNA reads TGCGCCAGCCGTCTTTCGGGACTAGCGGGGGTGAATGAGCAGTTCTTC. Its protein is CASRLSGLAGVNEQFF.

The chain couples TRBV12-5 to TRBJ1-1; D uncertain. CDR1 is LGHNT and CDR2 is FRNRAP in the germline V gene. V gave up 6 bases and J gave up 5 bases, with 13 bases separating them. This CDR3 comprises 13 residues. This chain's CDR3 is CASGFGRSTEAFF. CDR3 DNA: TGTGCTAGTGGCTTTGGACGGTCAACTGAAGCTTTCTTT. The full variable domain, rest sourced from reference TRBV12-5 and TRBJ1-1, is DARVTQTPRHKVTEMGQEVTMRCQPILGHNTVFWYRQTMMQGLELLAYFRNRAPLDDSGMPKDRFSAEMPDATLATLKIQPSEPRDSAVYFCASGFGRSTEAFFGQGTRLTVV.

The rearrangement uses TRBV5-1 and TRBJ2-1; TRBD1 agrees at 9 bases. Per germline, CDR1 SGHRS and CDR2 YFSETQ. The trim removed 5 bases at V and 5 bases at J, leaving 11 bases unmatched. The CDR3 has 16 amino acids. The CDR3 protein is CASRGHRTGVNNEQFF. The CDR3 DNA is TGCGCCAGCAGGGGACACCGGACAGGGGTGAACAATGAGCAGTTCTTC. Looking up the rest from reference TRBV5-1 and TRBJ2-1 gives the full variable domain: KAGVTQTPRYLIKTRGQQVTLSCSPISGHRSVSWYQQTPGQGLQFLFEYFSETQRNKGNFPGRFSGRQFSNSRSEMNVSTLELGDSALYLCASRGHRTGVNNEQFFGPGTRLTVL.

CDR3: CASSEVGAGGLSYEQYF. DNA of the CDR3: TGTGCCAGCAGTGAAGTTGGAGCGGGAGGTCTCTCCTACGAGCAGTACTTC. The chain recombines TRBV6-1 with TRBJ2-7, with TRBD2 identical over 9 bases. V was clipped by 1 base and J by 0 bases; unmatched bases: 7. Germline CDR1 is MNHNS and CDR2 is SASEGT. The CDR3 contains 17 residues.

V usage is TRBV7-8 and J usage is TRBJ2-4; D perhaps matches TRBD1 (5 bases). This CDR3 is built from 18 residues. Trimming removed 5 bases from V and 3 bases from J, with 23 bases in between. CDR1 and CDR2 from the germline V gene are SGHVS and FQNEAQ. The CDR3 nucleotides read TGTGCCAGCAGCGAGTACCCAGGGTTTAGTAGAGGCAAAAACATTCAGTACTTC. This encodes CASSEYPGFSRGKNIQYF.

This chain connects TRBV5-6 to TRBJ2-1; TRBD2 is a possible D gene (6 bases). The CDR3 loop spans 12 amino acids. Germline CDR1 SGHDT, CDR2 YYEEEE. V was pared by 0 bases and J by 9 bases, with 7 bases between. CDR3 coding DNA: TGTGCCAGCAGCTTGGAAGCGGGTGAGCAGTTCTTC. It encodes CASSLEAGEQFF. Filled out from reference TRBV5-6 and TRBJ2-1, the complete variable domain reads DAGVTQSPTHLIKTRGQQVTLRCSPKSGHDTVSWYQQALGQGPQFIFQYYEEEERQRGNFPDRFSGHQFPNYSSELNVNALLLGDSALYLCASSLEAGEQFFGPGTRLTVL.

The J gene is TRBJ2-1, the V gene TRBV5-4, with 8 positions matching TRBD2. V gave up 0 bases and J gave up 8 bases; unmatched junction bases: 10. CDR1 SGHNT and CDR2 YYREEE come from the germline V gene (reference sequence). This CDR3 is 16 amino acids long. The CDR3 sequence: CASSLAWQRGSHEQFF. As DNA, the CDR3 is TGTGCCAGCAGCTTGGCATGGCAGCGGGGGTCCCATGAGCAGTTCTTC.

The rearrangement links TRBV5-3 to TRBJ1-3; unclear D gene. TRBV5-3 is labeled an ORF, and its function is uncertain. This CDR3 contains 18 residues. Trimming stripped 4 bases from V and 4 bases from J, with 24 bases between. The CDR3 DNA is TGTGCCAGAAGCCTGGCGGACGGACCGGCACCCCCAGGAAACACCATATATTTT. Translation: CARSLADGPAPPGNTIYF.

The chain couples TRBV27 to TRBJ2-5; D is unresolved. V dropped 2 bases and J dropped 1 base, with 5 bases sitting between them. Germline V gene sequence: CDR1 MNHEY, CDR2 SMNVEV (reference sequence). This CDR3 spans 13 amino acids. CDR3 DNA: TGTGCCAGCAGTTTAGCCAGCCAAGAGACCCAGTACTTC. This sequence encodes CASSLASQETQYF.